This TCR beta chain is drawn from a study of T cells in localized non-small cell lung cancer. General study findings and limits: Adjacent lung held a median approximately 50 of the top 100 tumor clones. Uninvolved adjacent lung had the highest recorded T cell clonality, with tumor below it.

This table comes from immunoSEQ multiplex PCR, and its TCRdb copy is limited to in-frame clones, with some not included. The sample has 50,000 to 60,000 clones; around 82% are singletons. In regard to this clone: What it binds is unknown.

Germline V gene data show CDR1 as SGHTA and CDR2 as FQGNSA. This CDR3 comprises 16 residues. Trimming removed 5 bases from V and 8 bases from J; junction bases left unmatched: 13. This clonotype was sampled from a woman aged 40 to 75 with stage II lung adenocarcinoma. The chain combines TRBV7-2 with TRBJ1-4, with TRBD1 matching 8 bases. The sample here was PBMCs, taken before any cancer treatment. The CDR3 sequence is CASSTNVGTGREKLFF. The CDR3 nucleotides are TGTGCCAGCAGCACTAACGTTGGGACAGGACGGGAAAAACTGTTTTTT.